This TCR beta chain stems from a study of shared clonotypes between healthy human individuals. Sorted-subset replicate PCR reactions contained approximately 190 ng DNA, corresponding to about 30,000 T cell genomes. Sequenced by immunoSEQ multiplex PCR; TCRdb stores in-frame clones only, minus some. The table has 2.5 million or so clones, around 94% seen once. This CDR3 has 16 residues. V was pared by 3 bases and J by 2 bases, with 7 bases of the junction left unmatched. CDR1 and CDR2 (germline): KGHSH, LQKENI. The donors were all Caucasian adults (living in Nashville, Tennessee). This chain joins TRBV18 and TRBJ1-2; 9 bases line up with TRBD1. The receptor was derived from a man younger than 35 in good health. Sequencing input: naive CD4+ T cells sorted from blood. Subset defined: CD45RA+ positively selected. CDR3: CASSPVPGQGNYGYTF. The DNA for the CDR3 is TGTGCCAGCTCACCCGTCCCGGGACAGGGAAACTATGGCTACACCTTC.